This TCR beta chain was retrieved from a study of metastatic and nonmetastatic thyroid tumors. Study overall: Comparison of repertoires was carried out across blood and tumor or nodule tissue from malignant and benign thyroid patients.

Germline V gene data show CDR1 as MNHNS and CDR2 as SASEGT. The CDR3 loop spans 14 amino acids. The trim removed 8 bases at V and 7 bases at J, leaving 12 bases unmatched. As processed by the authors: A papillary thyroid cancer distant-metastasis classifier was built from CDR3 differences across clinicopathological groups. TCRdb reassembled clones from the PCR reads with MiXCR. The V and J calls, along with clone size, are taken from TCRdb and not from the paper's own processing. This table has 25,000 to 35,000 clones, about a tenth appearing once. This clone was seen ten or more times. Until they underwent thyroid surgery, no patient had received any treatment.

This TCR was sampled from a female donor with papillary thyroid cancer or a benign thyroid nodule (not recorded which). Some clones in this sample may be carry-over from other donors' samples. The sequencing sample was made of blood. The chain has TRBV6-1 and TRBJ1-1, with 8 bases matching TRBD1. CDR3: CASRLTGELVEAFF. The CDR3 nucleotides read TGTGCCAGCCGACTGACAGGGGAGTTGGTTGAAGCTTTCTTT.